A single sample gave rise to the 29 T cell receptor beta chains below, sequenced in a study of siplizumab effects on memory and regulatory T cells (dated by TCRdb to about 2019). The library relied on the immunoSEQ multiplex PCR assay. TCRdb limited this immuneACCESS table to in-frame rearrangements with V and J called. A share of clones is missing; checked studies link under half to unresolved V genes, and the rest is unexplained. A total of 100,000 or so clones appear in this sample, around 95% of them only once. Jointly, the top ten make up roughly 0.6% of the sample. Sample: Tregs sorted from blood. These TCRs come from a human donor in good health.

Only a few counts were recorded for this clone. The chain carries TRBV27 and TRBJ1-5; TRBD1 is a possible D gene (6 bases). CDR1 is MNHEY, CDR2 SMNVEV, per germline (reference sequence). This CDR3 spans 15 amino acids. Trimming stripped 6 bases from V and 0 bases from J, with 12 bases between. CDR3 in amino acids: CASRRGHYSNQPQHF. The DNA for the CDR3 is TGTGCCAGCAGGAGGGGACACTATAGCAATCAGCCCCAGCATTTT.

The V call is TRBV4-1, the J call TRBJ2-2; tentatively, D is TRBD2 (7 bases). This CDR3 has 16 residues. Per the germline V gene, CDR1 is MGHRA and CDR2 is YSYEKL. Trimming took 7 bases from V and 2 from J, leaving 17 bases between them. The CDR3 sequence: CASNLVRGANTGELFF. The DNA of the CDR3 is TGCGCCAGCAACCTAGTTCGGGGGGCCAACACCGGGGAGCTGTTTTTT.

This chain connects TRBV15 to TRBJ2-1, with D perhaps TRBD2 (6 bases). The germline V gene has CDR1 LNHNV and CDR2 YYDKDF (reference sequence). With 0 bases removed from V and 0 bases from J, the gap between germline ends came to 12 bases. The CDR3 is 17 residues long. This CDR3 reads CATSRDIGGSSYNEQFF. In DNA form, the CDR3 reads TGTGCCACCAGCAGAGATATCGGGGGAAGCTCCTACAATGAGCAGTTCTTC.

The J gene is TRBJ2-1, the V gene TRBV28; 14 bases match TRBD2. Trimming cost V 4 bases and J 9 bases; bases outside gene matches: 5. The CDR3 is made up of 15 amino acids. The germline CDR1 and CDR2 sequences are MDHEN and SYDVKM. As DNA, the CDR3 is TGTGCCAGCAGTTCAGTGACTAGCGGGAGGGGTGAGCAGTTCTTC. Protein product: CASSSVTSGRGEQFF.

The chain joins TRBV2 to TRBJ1-2; 7 positions match TRBD1. In germline, CDR1 is SNHLY, CDR2 FYNNEI. V shed 3 bases, J shed 3 bases, and the junction held 4 bases outside the gene matches. There are 14 residues in the CDR3. CDR3 residues: CASSDPGQYYGYTF. Written as DNA, the CDR3 is TGTGCCAGCAGTGACCCGGGACAGTACTATGGCTACACCTTC.

The rearrangement links TRBV28 to TRBJ1-1; tentative D call: TRBD1 (6 bases). Germline values: CDR1 MDHEN, CDR2 SYDVKM. This CDR3 region has 14 residues. V was pared by 6 bases and J by 11 bases, with 22 bases between. This CDR3 reads CASRGQFRNLEAFF. The DNA of the CDR3 is TGTGCCAGCAGAGGACAGTTCCGAAATCTTGAGGCTTTCTTT.

The chain couples TRBV11-2 to TRBJ2-7; D not resolved. Between the trimmed V and J ends, which lost 1 base and 5 bases, there was a span of 6 bases. Germline V gives CDR1 SGHAT, CDR2 FQNNGV. There are 12 residues in the CDR3. CDR3 loop: CASSLAGHEQYF. The CDR3 region has the DNA TGTGCCAGCAGCTTAGCTGGTCACGAGCAGTACTTC. Full variable domain (outside the CDR3, taken from reference TRBV11-2 and TRBJ2-7): EAGVAQSPRYKIIEKRQSVAFWCNPISGHATLYWYQQILGQGPKLLIQFQNNGVVDDSQLPKDRFSAERLKGVDSTLKIQPAKLEDSAVYLCASSLAGHEQYFGPGTRLTVT.

As DNA, the CDR3 is TGTGCCAGCAGCTTAGGCTCGGGAGTAGCCACCGGGGAGCTGTTTTTT. Amino acid sequence: CASSLGSGVATGELFF. V usage is TRBV11-2 and J usage is TRBJ2-2; tentative D call: TRBD2 (6 bases). The CDR3 spans 16 residues. V lost 1 base, J lost 4 bases, and 13 bases lay in between. The germline V gene has CDR1 SGHAT and CDR2 FQNNGV.

The chain is built from TRBV15 and TRBJ2-1; TRBD2 matches at 7 bases. J was trimmed by 7 bases and V by 4 bases; bases with no gene match: 7. This CDR3 contains 14 residues. Germline V gene lookup returns CDR1 LNHNV and CDR2 YYDKDF (reference sequence). The CDR3 DNA is TGTGCCACCAGCACCAGACTAGCTTCGAATGAGCAGTTCTTC. As protein: CATSTRLASNEQFF.

V gene TRBV28 combines with J gene TRBJ2-1; 7 bases are shared with TRBD2. After removal of 6 bases from V and 10 bases from J, the junction contained 9 bases not matched to a gene. Germline lookup yields CDR1 MDHEN and CDR2 SYDVKM. This CDR3 contains 13 residues. The CDR3 region is CASRLPGGREQFF. The CDR3 region has the DNA TGTGCCAGCAGATTACCCGGGGGGAGGGAGCAGTTCTTC.

The rearrangement uses TRBV6-5 and TRBJ1-2; D is unclear. The CDR3 covers 13 residues. V was trimmed by 2 bases and J by 4 bases, leaving 8 bases between them. CDR1 is MNHEY, CDR2 SVGAGI, per germline. The CDR3 coding sequence is TGTGCCAGCAGTTACGTCTCAGCCTATGGCTACACCTTC. Protein: CASSYVSAYGYTF.

The CDR3 region has the DNA TGTGCCAGCTCAAATGACAGGAACCTTTATAGCAATCAGCCCCAGCATTTT. Translated, it gives CASSNDRNLYSNQPQHF. The chain recombines TRBV18 with TRBJ1-5, with D perhaps TRBD1 (6 bases). Germline V CDR1 and CDR2: KGHSH, LQKENI. Trimming took 5 bases from V and 0 from J, leaving 17 bases between them. The CDR3 consists of 17 residues.

CDR3 loop: CASSSLALNEQFF. The CDR3 nucleotides read TGCGCCAGCAGCTCCCTAGCGCTCAATGAGCAGTTCTTC. This chain joins TRBV5-1 and TRBJ2-1; the D gene is possibly TRBD2 (6 bases). Trimming pared 3 bases from V and 6 bases from J, leaving 10 bases between. Germline V gene sequence: CDR1 SGHRS, CDR2 YFSETQ. CDR3 size: 13 residues.

The chain is built from TRBV9 and TRBJ2-5, with 12 bases fitting TRBD2. Germline CDR1 reads SGDLS; CDR2 reads YYNGEE. The J segment lost 5 bases and the V segment lost 2 bases, leaving 7 bases of the junction unmatched. The CDR3 has 16 amino acids. CDR3 loop: CASSVQLAGGSETQYF. The DNA of the CDR3 is TGTGCCAGCAGCGTCCAACTAGCGGGAGGATCGGAGACCCAGTACTTC.

The chain employs TRBV12-5 and TRBJ2-1; D unresolved. CDR1 LGHNT and CDR2 FRNRAP come from the germline V gene. The ends were cut back, 7 bases at V and 6 bases at J, with 10 bases in the middle. CDR3 size: 12 residues. CDR3 sequence: CASARPGNEQFF. Written as DNA, the CDR3 is TGTGCTAGTGCCCGACCCGGCAATGAGCAGTTCTTC.

The chain is built from TRBV5-6 and TRBJ2-4; D is unclear. CDR1 SGHDT and CDR2 YYEEEE come from the germline V gene. The CDR3 is 16 amino acids. Trimming shortened V by 4 bases and J by 2 bases, and 16 bases separated the two germline ends. The CDR3: CASSRGFLETKNIQYF. DNA for the CDR3: TGTGCCAGCAGCCGTGGTTTCCTCGAGACCAAAAACATTCAGTACTTC.

This chain links TRBV6-5 with TRBJ1-1; weak D call: TRBD1 (6 bases). Germline V gene sequence: CDR1 MNHEY, CDR2 SVGAGI. V lost 6 bases and J lost 5, with 16 bases in between. This CDR3 spans 14 amino acids. The DNA of the CDR3 is TGTGCCAGCAGGCAACAGGGTTCAGGGACTGAAGCTTTCTTT. Encoded protein: CASRQQGSGTEAFF.

The chain joins TRBV5-1 to TRBJ2-1; no reliable D call. The CDR3 length is 11 residues. From germline, CDR1 is SGHRS and CDR2 YFSETQ. With 1 base removed from V and 7 bases from J, the gap between germline ends came to 3 bases. The CDR3 bases are TGCGCCAGCAGCTTGTGGAATGAGCAGTTCTTC. It translates to CASSLWNEQFF.

This clone occurred once. The chain recombines TRBV19 with TRBJ1-3, with D perhaps TRBD1 (6 bases). Trimming shortened V by 6 bases and J by 0 bases, and 12 bases separated the two germline ends. The CDR3 runs 15 residues. Per the germline V gene, CDR1 is LNHDA and CDR2 is SQIVND (reference sequence). Here the CDR3 reads CASSYRAPSGNTIYF. The CDR3 DNA sequence: TGTGCCAGTAGCTACAGGGCTCCCTCTGGAAACACCATATATTTT.

The CDR3 nucleotides are TGCGCCAGCAGCTTGAAGGCCGGGGACTATGGCTACACCTTC. As protein: CASSLKAGDYGYTF. This chain joins TRBV5-1 and TRBJ1-2; D is ambiguous. Trimming took 1 base from V and 3 from J, leaving 10 bases between them. The V gene's germline CDR1 is SGHRS and CDR2 YFSETQ. This CDR3 has 14 residues.

V and J are TRBV29-1 and TRBJ2-7, with a tentative D call TRBD2 (6 bases). The V end was cut by 6 bases, the J end by 2 bases, with 11 bases between. CDR1 is SQVTM and CDR2 is ANQGSEA in the germline V gene. The CDR3 consists of 12 residues. In DNA form, the CDR3 reads TGCAGCGTACTTGGGGGGACCTACGAGCAGTACTTC. Translated, it gives CSVLGGTYEQYF.

The V call is TRBV5-1, the J call TRBJ2-3, with 12 positions matching TRBD1. Germline CDR1 is SGHRS and CDR2 is YFSETQ. Trimming cost V 7 bases and J 2 bases; bases outside gene matches: 8. The CDR3 length is 16 residues. The CDR3 DNA reads TGCGCCAGCTTCCGGGACAGGGGGCTAGACACAGATACGCAGTATTTT. Translated, it gives CASFRDRGLDTDTQYF.

This chain connects TRBV5-4 to TRBJ2-5, with TRBD1 as a possible D gene (5 bases). The V end was cut by 4 bases, the J end by 5 bases, with 18 bases between. Germline V CDR1 and CDR2: SGHNT, YYREEE (reference sequence). The CDR3 covers 15 residues. For the CDR3, the DNA is TGTGCCAGCAGCCCTAACCTAGTTGGGGCGGAGACCCAGTACTTC. Translating gives CASSPNLVGAETQYF.

This chain uses TRBV1 with TRBJ2-3; the DNA was not compared with TRBD2, the D call given in the table. TRBV1 is given as a pseudogene. There are 20 residues in the CDR3. The CDR3 region has the DNA TGCACCAGCAGCCAAGCTCCAGATCTAGGCGGCCCACTCGGCACAGATACGCAGTATTTT. This translates into CTSSQAPDLGGPLGTDTQYF.

The chain combines TRBV29-1 with TRBJ2-1; no definite D call. V was pared by 4 bases and J by 9 bases, with 4 bases between. This CDR3 spans 9 amino acids. Germline assignment: CDR1 SQVTM and CDR2 ANQGSEA. CDR3: CSVGGEQFF. CDR3 DNA: TGCAGCGTTGGAGGTGAGCAGTTCTTC.

This clone was picked up one time. The V gene is TRBV2, the J gene TRBJ2-7, with TRBD2 matching over 16 bases. CDR3 length: 15 residues. J was trimmed by 6 bases and V by 4 bases; bases with no gene match: 3. The germline V gene has CDR1 SNHLY and CDR2 FYNNEI. In DNA form, the CDR3 reads TGTGCCAGCAGTGGGGGACTAGCGGGAGGGAGCGAGCAGTACTTC. Encoded protein: CASSGGLAGGSEQYF.

The rearrangement uses TRBV29-1 and TRBJ2-5; the D gene is possibly TRBD1 (6 bases). Germline-derived CDR1 and CDR2 are SQVTM and ANQGSEA. V lost 6 bases to trimming and J lost 5 bases, with 19 bases between them. The CDR3 covers 14 residues. CDR3 loop: CSVQPATGRETQYF. As DNA, the CDR3 is TGCAGCGTCCAACCCGCGACAGGACGCGAGACCCAGTACTTC.

CDR3 protein: CASSLVWDTEAFF. Here the CDR3 DNA reads TGTGCCAGCAGCTTAGTTTGGGACACTGAAGCTTTCTTT. The chain joins TRBV7-2 to TRBJ1-1; D gene uncertain. This CDR3 spans 13 amino acids. Germline V lookup: CDR1 SGHTA, CDR2 FQGNSA. V dropped 1 base and J dropped 3 bases, with 6 bases sitting between them.

The chain couples TRBV6-5 to TRBJ2-6; D is unclear. The CDR3 spans 15 residues. V shed 0 bases and J shed 0 bases, with 3 bases lying between them. Looked up from germline, CDR1 is MNHEY and CDR2 is SVGAGI. CDR3 region: CASSYSSSGANVLTF. The CDR3 DNA follows: TGTGCCAGCAGTTACTCAAGCTCTGGGGCCAACGTCCTGACTTTC.